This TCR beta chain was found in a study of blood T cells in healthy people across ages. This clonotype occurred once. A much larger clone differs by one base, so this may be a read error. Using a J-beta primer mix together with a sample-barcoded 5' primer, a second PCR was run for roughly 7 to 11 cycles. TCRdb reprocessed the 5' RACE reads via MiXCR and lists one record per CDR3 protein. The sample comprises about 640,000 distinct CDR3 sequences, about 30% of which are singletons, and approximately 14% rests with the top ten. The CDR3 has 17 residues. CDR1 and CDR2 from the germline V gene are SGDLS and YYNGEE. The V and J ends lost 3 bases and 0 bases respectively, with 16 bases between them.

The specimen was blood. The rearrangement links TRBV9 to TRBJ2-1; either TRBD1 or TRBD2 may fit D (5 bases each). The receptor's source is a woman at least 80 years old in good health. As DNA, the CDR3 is TGTGCCAGCAGCGCCCGCAGGGACGTCCGCTCCTACAATGAGCAGTTCTTC. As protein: CASSARRDVRSYNEQFF.